At least ten counts were recorded for the clone carrying this T cell receptor beta chain. Its antigen is unknown. J was trimmed by 5 bases and V by 6 bases; bases with no gene match: 4. This CDR3 comprises 13 residues. This sample stems from a study of early T cells in non-severe SARS-CoV-2 infection. Overall study: Chains were unpaired, as sequencing was done on bulk RNA from unsorted whole blood.

Unique molecular identifiers were attached to individual cDNA molecules. TCRdb fed the 5' RACE reads into MiXCR, producing one record per CDR3 protein. The sample includes 45,000 or so distinct CDR3 sequences, approximately 6.1% of them seen just once. Study-wide results and limits: Anti-spike CD8 specificities were favored by VDJdb matching, whose results missed private and CD4 specificities.

The chain is built from TRBV12-3 or TRBV12-4 and TRBJ2-5; 9 bases agree with TRBD2. The sample comprised whole blood. The sequence derives from an adult who was a healthcare worker with PCR-confirmed SARS-CoV-2 infection or an uninfected control (not recorded which). CDR3 in DNA: TGTGCCAGCAGCTCCGGACTAGCGGAGACCCAGTACTTC. Amino acid sequence: CASSSGLAETQYF.